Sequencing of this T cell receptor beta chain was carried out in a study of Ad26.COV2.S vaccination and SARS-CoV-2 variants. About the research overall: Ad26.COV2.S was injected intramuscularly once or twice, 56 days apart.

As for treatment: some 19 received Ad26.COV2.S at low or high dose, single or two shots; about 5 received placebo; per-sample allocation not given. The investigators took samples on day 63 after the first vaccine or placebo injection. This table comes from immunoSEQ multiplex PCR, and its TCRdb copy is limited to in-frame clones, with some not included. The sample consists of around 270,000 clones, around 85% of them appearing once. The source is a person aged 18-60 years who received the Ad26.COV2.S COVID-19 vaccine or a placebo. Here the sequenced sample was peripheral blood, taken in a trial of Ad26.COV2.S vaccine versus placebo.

The CDR3 protein is CASSQPGLPPLNEQFF. The DNA for the CDR3 is TGTGCCAGCAGCCAGCCGGGACTACCACCTCTCAATGAGCAGTTCTTC. The chain joins TRBV3-1 (or the pseudogene TRBV3-2) to TRBJ2-1; the match to TRBD2 covers 7 bases. V shed 3 bases, J shed 6 bases, and the junction held 11 bases outside the gene matches. Looked up from germline, CDR1 is LGHDT and CDR2 is YNNKEL (reference sequence). This CDR3 is built from 16 residues.